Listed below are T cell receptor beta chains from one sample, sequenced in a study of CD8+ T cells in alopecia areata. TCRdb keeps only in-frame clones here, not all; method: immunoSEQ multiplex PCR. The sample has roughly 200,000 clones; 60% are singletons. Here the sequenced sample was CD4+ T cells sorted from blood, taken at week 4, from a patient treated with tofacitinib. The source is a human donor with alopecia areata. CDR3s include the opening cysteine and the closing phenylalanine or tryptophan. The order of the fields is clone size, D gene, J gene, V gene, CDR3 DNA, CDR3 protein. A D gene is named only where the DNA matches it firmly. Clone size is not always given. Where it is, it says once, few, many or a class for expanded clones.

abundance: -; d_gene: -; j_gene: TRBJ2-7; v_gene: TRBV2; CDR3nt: TGTGCCAGCAGTGTAGCTTACGAGCAGTACTTC; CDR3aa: CASSVAYEQYF
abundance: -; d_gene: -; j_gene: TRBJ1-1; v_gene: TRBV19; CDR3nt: TGTGCCAGTCTCACGAGGACTGAAGCTTTCTTT; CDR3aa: CASLTRTEAFF
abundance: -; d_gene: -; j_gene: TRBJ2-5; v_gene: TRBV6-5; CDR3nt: TGTGCCAGCACCCTTCTCGGACTGCAAGAGACCCAGTACTTC; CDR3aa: CASTLLGLQETQYF
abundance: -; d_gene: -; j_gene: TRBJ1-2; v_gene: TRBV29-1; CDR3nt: TGCAGCGTAGGTGAACCGGGGGGTAGACAGGCCGGCTACACCTTC; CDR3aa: CSVGEPGGRQAGYTF
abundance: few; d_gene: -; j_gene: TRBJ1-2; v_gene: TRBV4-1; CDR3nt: TGCGCCAGCAGCCAAGAGAGGACGGGATACTATGGCTACACCTTC; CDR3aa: CASSQERTGYYGYTF
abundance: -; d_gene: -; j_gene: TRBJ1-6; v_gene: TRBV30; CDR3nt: TGTGCCTGGAGGGTGAATTCACCCCTCCACTTT; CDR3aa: CAWRVNSPLHF
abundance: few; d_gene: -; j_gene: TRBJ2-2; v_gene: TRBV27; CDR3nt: TGTGCCAGCAGTATCAGGGAGAACACCGGGGAGCTGTTTTTT; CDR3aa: CASSIRENTGELFF
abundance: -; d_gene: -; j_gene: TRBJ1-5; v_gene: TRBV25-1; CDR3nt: TGTGCCAGCAGTGAAGTGGGGCCCGGTCAGCCCCAGCATTTT; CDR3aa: CASSEVGPGQPQHF
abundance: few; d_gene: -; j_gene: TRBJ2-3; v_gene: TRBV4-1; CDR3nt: TGCGCCAGCAGCCATTCAGCTTTGGGGACCACAGATACGCAGTATTTT; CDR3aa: CASSHSALGTTDTQYF
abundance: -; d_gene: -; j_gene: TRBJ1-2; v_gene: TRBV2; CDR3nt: TGTGCCAACCGCCAGGGGATGAACTATGGCTACACCTTC; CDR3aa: CANRQGMNYGYTF
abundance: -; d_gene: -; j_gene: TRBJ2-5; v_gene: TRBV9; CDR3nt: TGTGCCAGCAGCGTAGGAGGTACGGGGAGGAAGGAGACCCAGTACTTC; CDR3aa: CASSVGGTGRKETQYF
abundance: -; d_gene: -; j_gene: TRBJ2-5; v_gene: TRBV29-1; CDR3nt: TGCAGCGTTGCCCCGCGGGGAGGAGAGACCCAGTACTTC; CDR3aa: CSVAPRGGETQYF
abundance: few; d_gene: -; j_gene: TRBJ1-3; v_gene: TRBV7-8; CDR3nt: TGTGCCAGCAGCTTAGCGGGGTATGGTGGCGGTTTCTCTGGAAACACCATATATTTT; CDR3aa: CASSLAGYGGGFSGNTIYF
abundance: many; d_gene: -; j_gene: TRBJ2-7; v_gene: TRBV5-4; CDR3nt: TGTGCCAGCAGCCCAGAACCAGATCTCTACGAGCAGTACTTC; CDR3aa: CASSPEPDLYEQYF
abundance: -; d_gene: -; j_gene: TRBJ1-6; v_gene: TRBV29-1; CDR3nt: TGCAGCGCCGGAGACAGCTTTAATTCACCCCTCCACTTT; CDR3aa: CSAGDSFNSPLHF
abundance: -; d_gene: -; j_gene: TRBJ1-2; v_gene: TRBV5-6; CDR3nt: TGTGCCAGCAGCTTGGGGCGGACAGTCGGGGGCTACACCTTC; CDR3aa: CASSLGRTVGGYTF
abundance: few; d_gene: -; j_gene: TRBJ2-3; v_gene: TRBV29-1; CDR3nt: TGCAGCCCTCGAATAGGGTATACGCAGTATTTT; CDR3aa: CSPRIGYTQYF
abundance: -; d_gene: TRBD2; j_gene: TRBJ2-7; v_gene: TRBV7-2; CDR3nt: TGTGCCAGCAGCAGCTATAGCGGGGCGGGCGACGAGCAGTACTTC; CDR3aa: CASSSYSGAGDEQYF
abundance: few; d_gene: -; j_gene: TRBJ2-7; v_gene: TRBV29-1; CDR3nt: TGCAGCGTTGGTCCGGGTCACGAGCAGTACTTC; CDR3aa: CSVGPGHEQYF
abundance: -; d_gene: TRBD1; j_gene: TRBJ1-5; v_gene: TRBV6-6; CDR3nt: TGTGCCAGCAAACACAGGGGAGGCAATCAGCCCCAGCATTTT; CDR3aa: CASKHRGGNQPQHF
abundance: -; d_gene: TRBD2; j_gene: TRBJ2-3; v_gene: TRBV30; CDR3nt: TGTGCCTGGAGGCCCGGGGCGGGGGGCACAGATACGCAGTATTTT; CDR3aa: CAWRPGAGGTDTQYF
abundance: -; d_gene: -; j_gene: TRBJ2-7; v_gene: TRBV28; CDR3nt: TGTGCCAGCAGCCTGAGACCCTACGAGCAGTACTTC; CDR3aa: CASSLRPYEQYF
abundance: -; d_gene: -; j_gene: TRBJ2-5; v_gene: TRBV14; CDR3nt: TGTGCCAGCAGCCAACCGAGGGAGACCCAGTACTTC; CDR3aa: CASSQPRETQYF
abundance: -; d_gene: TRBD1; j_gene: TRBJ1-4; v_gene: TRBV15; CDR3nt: TGTGCCACCAGCAGAGGAAAACAGGGGAATGAAAAACTGTTTTTT; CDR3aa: CATSRGKQGNEKLFF
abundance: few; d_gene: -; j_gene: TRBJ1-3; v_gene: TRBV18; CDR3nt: TGTGCCAGCTCACCGGGGGGAAACACCATATATTTT; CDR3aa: CASSPGGNTIYF
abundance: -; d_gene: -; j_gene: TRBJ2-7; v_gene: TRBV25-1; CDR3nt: TGTGCCAGCAGTGGAGGACAGGGAGGGAATTACGAGCAGTACTTC; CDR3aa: CASSGGQGGNYEQYF
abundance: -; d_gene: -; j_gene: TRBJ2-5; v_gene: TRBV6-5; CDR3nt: TGTGCCAGCAGTGCTTCCGCGATCCAAGAGACCCAGTACTTC; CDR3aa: CASSASAIQETQYF
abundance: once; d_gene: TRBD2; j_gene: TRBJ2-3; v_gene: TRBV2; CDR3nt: TGTGCCAGCAGCTTTAGCGGGGGGGCAGATACGCAGTATTTT; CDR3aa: CASSFSGGADTQYF
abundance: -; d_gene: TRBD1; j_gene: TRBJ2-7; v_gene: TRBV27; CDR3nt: TGTGCCAGCGCTTGGGACAGGTTCTACGAGCAGTACTTC; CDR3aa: CASAWDRFYEQYF
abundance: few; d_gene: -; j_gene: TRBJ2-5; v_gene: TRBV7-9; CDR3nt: TGTGCCAGCAGCCCAGTAGGGGAGACCCAGTACTTC; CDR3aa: CASSPVGETQYF
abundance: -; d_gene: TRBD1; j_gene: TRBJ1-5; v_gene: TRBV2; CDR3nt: TGTGCCAGCAGTTCTTACAGGGGGGTTGGCAATCAGCCCCAGCATTTT; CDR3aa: CASSSYRGVGNQPQHF
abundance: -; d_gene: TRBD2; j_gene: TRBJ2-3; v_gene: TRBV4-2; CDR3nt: TGTGCCAGCAGCCAACGGAGCGGGGGGGCCGGCACAGATACGCAGTATTTT; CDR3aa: CASSQRSGGAGTDTQYF
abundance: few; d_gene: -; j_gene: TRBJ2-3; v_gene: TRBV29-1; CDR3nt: TGCAGCGTCGGCAGGACAGTGGGCACAGATACGCAGTATTTT; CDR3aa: CSVGRTVGTDTQYF
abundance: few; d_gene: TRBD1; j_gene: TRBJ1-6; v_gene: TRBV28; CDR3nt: TGTGCCAGCAGTTTAGACAGGGGGCTAGATTCACCCCTCCACTTT; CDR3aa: CASSLDRGLDSPLHF
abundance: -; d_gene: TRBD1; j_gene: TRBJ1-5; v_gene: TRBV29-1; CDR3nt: TGCAGCGTAGCTACAGGGGCGGGCAATCAGCCCCAGCATTTT; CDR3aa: CSVATGAGNQPQHF
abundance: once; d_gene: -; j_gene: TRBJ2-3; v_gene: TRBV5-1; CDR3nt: TGCGCCAGCAGCTTTGGCACAGATACGCAGTATTTT; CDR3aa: CASSFGTDTQYF
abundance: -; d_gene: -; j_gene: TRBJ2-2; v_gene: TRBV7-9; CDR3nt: TGTGCCAGCATGCGGGACCCCACCGGGGAGCTGTTTTTT; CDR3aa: CASMRDPTGELFF
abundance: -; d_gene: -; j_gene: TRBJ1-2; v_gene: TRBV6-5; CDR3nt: TGTGCCAGCACGAGTGCCGGCTATGGCTACACCTTC; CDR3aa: CASTSAGYGYTF
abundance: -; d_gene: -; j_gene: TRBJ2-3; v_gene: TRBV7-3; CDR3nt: TGTGCCAGCAGCTTAGTTGAGGGCACAGATACGCAGTATTTT; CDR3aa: CASSLVEGTDTQYF
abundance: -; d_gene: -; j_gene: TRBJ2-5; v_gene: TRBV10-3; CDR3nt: TGTGCCATCCGTGTCCAAGAGACCCAGTACTTC; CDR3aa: CAIRVQETQYF
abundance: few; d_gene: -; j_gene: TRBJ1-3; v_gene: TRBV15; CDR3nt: TGTGCCACCAGCAGAGATCCGGGTCCTGGAAACACCATATATTTT; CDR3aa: CATSRDPGPGNTIYF
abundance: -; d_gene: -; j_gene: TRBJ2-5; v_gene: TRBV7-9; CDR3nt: TGTGCCAGCAGCTTAGAGTCGGGCCCAAGACTTATCCAAGAGACCCAGTACTTC; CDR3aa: CASSLESGPRLIQETQYF
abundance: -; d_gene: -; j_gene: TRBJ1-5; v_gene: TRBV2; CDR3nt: TGTGCCAGCAGTGAAGAGGGGGCCCAGCATTTT; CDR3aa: CASSEEGAQHF
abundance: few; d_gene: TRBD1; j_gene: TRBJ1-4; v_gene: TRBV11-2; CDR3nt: TGTGCCAGCAGCTTCACAGGGGGCGTTTCAACTAATGAAAAACTGTTTTTT; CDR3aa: CASSFTGGVSTNEKLFF